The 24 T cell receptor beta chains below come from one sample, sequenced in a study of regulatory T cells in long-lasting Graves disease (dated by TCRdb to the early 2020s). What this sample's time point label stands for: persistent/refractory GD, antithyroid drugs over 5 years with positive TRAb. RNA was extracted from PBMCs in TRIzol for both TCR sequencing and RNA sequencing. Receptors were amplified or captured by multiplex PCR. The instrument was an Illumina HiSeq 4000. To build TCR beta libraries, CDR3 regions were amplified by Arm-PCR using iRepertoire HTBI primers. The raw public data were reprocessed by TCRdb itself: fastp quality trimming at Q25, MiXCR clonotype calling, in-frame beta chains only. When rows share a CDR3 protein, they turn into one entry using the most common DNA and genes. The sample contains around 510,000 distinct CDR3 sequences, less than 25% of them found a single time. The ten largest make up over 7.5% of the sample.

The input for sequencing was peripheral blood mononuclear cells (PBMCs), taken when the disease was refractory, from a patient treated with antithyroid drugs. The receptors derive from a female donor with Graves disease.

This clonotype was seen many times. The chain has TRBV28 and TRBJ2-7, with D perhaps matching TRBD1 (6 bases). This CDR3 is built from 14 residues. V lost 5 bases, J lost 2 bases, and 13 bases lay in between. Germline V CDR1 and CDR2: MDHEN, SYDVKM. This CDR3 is CASSRTVRAYEQYF. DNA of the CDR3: TGTGCCAGCAGTCGGACAGTGCGCGCCTACGAGCAGTACTTC.

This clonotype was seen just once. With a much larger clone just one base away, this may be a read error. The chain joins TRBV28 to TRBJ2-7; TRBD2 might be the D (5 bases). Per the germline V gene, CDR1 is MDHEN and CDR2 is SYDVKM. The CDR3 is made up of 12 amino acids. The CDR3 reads CASSLEDYEQCF. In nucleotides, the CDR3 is TGTGCCAGCAGTTTAGAAGACTACGAGCAGTGCTTC.

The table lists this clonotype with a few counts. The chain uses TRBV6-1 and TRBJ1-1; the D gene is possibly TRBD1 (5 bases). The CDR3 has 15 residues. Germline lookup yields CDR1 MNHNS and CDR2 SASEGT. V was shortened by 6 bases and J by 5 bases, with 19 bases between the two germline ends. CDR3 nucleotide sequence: TGTGCCAGCAGAATCCTGGCCTGGGGGGAAACTGAAGCTTTCTTT. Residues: CASRILAWGETEAFF.

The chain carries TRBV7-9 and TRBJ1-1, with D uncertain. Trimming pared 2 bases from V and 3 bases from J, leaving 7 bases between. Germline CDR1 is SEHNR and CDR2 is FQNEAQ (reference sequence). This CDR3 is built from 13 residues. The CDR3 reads CASSLLDDTEAFF. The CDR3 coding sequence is TGTGCCAGCAGCTTATTAGATGACACTGAAGCTTTCTTT.

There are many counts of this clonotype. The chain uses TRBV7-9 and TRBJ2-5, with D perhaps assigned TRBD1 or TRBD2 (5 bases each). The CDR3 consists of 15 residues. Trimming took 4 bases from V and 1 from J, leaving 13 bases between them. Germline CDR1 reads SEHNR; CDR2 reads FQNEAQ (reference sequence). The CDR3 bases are TGTGCCAGCAGCTATTCTTGGGACGCCCAAGAGACCCAGTACTTC. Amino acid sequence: CASSYSWDAQETQYF.

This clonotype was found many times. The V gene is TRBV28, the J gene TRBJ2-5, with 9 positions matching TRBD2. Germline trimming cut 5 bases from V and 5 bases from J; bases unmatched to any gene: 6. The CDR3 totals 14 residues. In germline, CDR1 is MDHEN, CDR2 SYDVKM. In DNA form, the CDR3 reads TGTGCCAGCAGTCGAGCGGGGGGAGGCGAGACCCAGTACTTC. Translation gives CASSRAGGGETQYF.

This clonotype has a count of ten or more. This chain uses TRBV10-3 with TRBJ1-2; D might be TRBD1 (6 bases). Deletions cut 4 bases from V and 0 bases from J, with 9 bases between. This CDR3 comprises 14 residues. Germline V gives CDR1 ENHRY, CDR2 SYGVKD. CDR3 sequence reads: CAISGGHTNYGYTF. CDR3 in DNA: TGTGCCATCAGTGGGGGACACACTAACTATGGCTACACCTTC.

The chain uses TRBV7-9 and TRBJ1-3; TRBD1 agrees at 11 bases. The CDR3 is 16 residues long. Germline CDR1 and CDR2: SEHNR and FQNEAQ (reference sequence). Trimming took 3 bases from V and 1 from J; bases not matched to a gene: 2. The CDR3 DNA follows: TGTGCCAGCAGCTTGGGACAGGGGGTATCTGGAAACACCATATATTTT. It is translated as CASSLGQGVSGNTIYF.

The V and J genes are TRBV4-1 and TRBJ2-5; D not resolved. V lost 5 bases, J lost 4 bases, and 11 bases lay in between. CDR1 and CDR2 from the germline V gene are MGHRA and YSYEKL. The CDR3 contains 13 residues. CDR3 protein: CASSYGPGETQYF. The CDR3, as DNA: TGCGCCAGCAGCTACGGACCGGGAGAGACCCAGTACTTC.

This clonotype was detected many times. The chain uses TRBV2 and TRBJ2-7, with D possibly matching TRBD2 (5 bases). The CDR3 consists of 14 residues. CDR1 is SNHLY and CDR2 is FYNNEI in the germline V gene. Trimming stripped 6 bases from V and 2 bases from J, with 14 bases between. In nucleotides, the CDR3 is TGTGCCAGCAGCTCGAATAGCGCAACCTACGAGCAGTACTTC. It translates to CASSSNSATYEQYF.

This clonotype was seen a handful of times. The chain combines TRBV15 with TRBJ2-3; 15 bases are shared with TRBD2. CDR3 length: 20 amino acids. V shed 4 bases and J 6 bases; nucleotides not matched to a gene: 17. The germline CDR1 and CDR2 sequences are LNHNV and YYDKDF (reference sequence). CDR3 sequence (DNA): TGTGCCACCAGCACCCGCCGGACTAGCGGGAGGGGTCCCCCCAGGGATACGCAGTATTTT. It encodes CATSTRRTSGRGPPRDTQYF.

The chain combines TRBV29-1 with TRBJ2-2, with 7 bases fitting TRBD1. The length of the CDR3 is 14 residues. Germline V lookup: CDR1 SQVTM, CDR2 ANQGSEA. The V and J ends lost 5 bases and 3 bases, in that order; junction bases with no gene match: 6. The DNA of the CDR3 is TGCAGCGTTTCTGACAGGGTCCACACCGGGGAGCTGTTTTTT. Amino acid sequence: CSVSDRVHTGELFF.

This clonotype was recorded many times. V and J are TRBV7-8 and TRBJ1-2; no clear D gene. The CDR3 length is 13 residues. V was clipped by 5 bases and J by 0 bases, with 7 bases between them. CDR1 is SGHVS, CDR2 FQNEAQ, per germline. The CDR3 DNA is TGTGCCAGCAGCGACAACGCTAACTATGGCTACACCTTC. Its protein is CASSDNANYGYTF. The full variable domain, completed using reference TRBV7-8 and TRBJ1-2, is GAGVSQSPRYKVAKRGQDVALRCDPISGHVSLFWYQQALGQGPEFLTYFQNEAQLDKSGLPSDRFFAERPEGSVSTLKIQRTQQEDSAVYLCASSDNANYGYTFGSGTRLTVV.

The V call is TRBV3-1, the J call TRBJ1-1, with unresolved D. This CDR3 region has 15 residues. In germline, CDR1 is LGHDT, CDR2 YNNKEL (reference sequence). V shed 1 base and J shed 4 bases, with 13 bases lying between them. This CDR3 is CASSQVRSHTTEAFF. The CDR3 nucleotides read TGTGCCAGCAGCCAAGTACGTAGCCATACCACTGAAGCTTTCTTT.

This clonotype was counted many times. The CDR3 sequence: CASSYGQLESFF. The CDR3 DNA reads as TGTGCCAGCAGTTATGGACAGTTAGAATCTTTCTTT. V is TRBV6-5 and J is TRBJ1-1, with D possibly TRBD1 on 6 matching bases. This CDR3 contains 12 residues. The germline gives CDR1 MNHEY, CDR2 SVGAGI. Trimming took 3 bases from V and 12 from J, leaving 14 bases between them.

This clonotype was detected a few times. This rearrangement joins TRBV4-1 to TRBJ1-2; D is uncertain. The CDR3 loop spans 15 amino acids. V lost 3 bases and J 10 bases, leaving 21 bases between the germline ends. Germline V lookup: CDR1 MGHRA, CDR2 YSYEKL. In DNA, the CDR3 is TGCGCCAGCAGCCACGATGAGGGATATATGTTAGACTACACCTTC. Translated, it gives CASSHDEGYMLDYTF.

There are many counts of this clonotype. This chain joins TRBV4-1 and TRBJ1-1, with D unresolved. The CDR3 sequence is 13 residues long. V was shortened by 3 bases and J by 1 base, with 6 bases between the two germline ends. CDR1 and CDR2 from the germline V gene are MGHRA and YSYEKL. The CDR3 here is CASSQGRNTEAFF. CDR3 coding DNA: TGCGCCAGCAGCCAGGGCCGGAACACTGAAGCTTTCTTT.

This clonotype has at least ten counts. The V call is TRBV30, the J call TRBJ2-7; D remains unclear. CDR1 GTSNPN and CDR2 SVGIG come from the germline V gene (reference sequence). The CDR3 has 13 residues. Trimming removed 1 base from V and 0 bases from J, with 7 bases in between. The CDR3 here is CAWSDSYSYEQYF. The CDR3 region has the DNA TGTGCCTGGAGTGACAGTTACTCCTACGAGCAGTACTTC.

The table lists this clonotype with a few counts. The CDR3 DNA follows: TGCAGTGCTCCAAATCGTGGACAGGGCCTTAGCGGAAACACCATATATTTT. Protein sequence: CSAPNRGQGLSGNTIYF. This sequence joins TRBV20-1 and TRBJ1-3, with 8 bases aligning to TRBD1. J was trimmed by 4 bases and V by 5 bases; bases with no gene match: 16. Germline CDR1 and CDR2: DFQATT and SNEGSKA (reference sequence). This CDR3 spans 17 amino acids.

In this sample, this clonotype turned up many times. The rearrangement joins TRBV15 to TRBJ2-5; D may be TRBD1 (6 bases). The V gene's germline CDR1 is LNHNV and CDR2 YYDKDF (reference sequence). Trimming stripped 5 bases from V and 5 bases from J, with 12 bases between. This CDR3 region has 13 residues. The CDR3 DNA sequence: TGTGCCACCAGCCACAGGGAGTGGGAGACCCAGTACTTC. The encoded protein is CATSHREWETQYF. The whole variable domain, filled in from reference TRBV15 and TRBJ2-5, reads DAMVIQNPRYQVTQFGKPVTLSCSQTLNHNVMYWYQQKSSQAPKLLFHYYDKDFNNEADTPDNFQSRRPNTSFCFLDIRSPGLGDTAMYLCATSHREWETQYFGPGTRLLVL.

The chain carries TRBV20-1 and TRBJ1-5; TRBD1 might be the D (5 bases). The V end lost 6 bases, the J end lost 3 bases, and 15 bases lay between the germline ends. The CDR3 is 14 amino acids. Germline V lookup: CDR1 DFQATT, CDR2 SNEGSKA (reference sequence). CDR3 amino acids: CSAIHRGSNQPQHF. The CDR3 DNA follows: TGCAGTGCGATACACCGGGGCTCCAATCAGCCCCAGCATTTT.

CDR3 bases: TGTGCCAGCAGTGGACTGGGACAGGGGAACGAGCAGTACTTC. Residues: CASSGLGQGNEQYF. The V gene is TRBV12-3 or TRBV12-4, the J gene TRBJ2-7; 10 nucleotides match TRBD1. The junction had 6 bases not matched to a gene; V was cut back by 5 bases and J by 5 bases. The CDR3 is 14 residues long.

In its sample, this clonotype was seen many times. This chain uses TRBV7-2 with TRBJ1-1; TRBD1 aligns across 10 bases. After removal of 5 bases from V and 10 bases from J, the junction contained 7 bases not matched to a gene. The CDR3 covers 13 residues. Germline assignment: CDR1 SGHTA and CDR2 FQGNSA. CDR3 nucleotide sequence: TGTGCCAGCAGCCCGGGACAGGGGTTTGGAGCTTTCTTT. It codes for CASSPGQGFGAFF.

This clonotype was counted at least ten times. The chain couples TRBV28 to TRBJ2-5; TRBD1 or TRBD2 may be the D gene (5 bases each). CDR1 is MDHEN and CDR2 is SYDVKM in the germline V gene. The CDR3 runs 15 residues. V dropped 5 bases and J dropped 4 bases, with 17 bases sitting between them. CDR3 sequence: CASSTPGLGGETQYF. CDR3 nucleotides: TGTGCCAGCAGTACCCCGGGGCTTGGAGGAGAGACCCAGTACTTC.